This T cell receptor (beta chain) was profiled in a study of T cell responses to AZD1222 COVID-19 vaccine. Clones were read by immunoSEQ multiplex PCR, and TCRdb kept only the in-frame ones, dropping some. The table includes 90,000 to 120,000 clones, more than 80% detected once. From germline, CDR1 is SGHDN and CDR2 FVKESK. The J segment lost 10 bases and the V segment lost 3 bases, leaving 11 bases of the junction unmatched. The CDR3 has 16 residues. The chain is built from TRBV14 and TRBJ2-1, with 11 bases matching TRBD2. The receptor was isolated from an adult in good health. This material consisted of peripheral blood, taken on day 0 of AZD1222 vaccination. The CDR3 nucleotides are TGTGCCAGCAGCCACACCCTTAGCGGGAGGGCCGGCGAGCAGTTCTTC. Its protein product is CASSHTLSGRAGEQFF.